This T cell receptor beta chain was recovered during a study of blood T cell repertoires in COVID-19. The table came from immunoSEQ multiplex PCR; TCRdb's copy has only in-frame clones and leaves some out. The sample lists over 200,000 clones; about nine tenths were seen once. CDR3 length: 14 amino acids. The germline gives CDR1 SGHRS, CDR2 YFSETQ. Trimming took 0 bases from V and 2 from J, leaving 8 bases between them. The sequence was collected from a man aged 55-75 years who had recovered from COVID-19. Sample: peripheral blood. The chain carries TRBV5-1 and TRBJ2-5; maybe TRBD1 (6 bases). CDR3 DNA sequence: TGCGCCAGCAGCTTGGCCGACAGGCAAGAGACCCAGTACTTC. This gives the protein CASSLADRQETQYF.